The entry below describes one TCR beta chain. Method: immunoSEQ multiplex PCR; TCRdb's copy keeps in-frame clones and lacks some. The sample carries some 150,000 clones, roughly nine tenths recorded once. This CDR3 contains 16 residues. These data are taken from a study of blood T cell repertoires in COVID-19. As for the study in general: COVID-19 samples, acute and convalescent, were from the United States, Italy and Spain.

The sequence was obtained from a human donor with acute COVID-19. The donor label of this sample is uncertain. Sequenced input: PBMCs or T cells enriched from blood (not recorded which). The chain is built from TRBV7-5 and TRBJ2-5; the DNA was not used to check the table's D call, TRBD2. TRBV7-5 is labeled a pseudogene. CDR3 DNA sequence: TGTGCCAGAAGCTCCAGCGGGGGGGAAGTTGGAGAGACCCAGTACTTC. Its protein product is CARSSSGGEVGETQYF.